What follows are 30 T cell receptor beta chains derived from one specimen sequenced in a study of control samples from healthy donors and cancer patients. The assay was immunoSEQ multiplex PCR, and TCRdb's table has in-frame clones only and misses some. The sample has 95,000 to 150,000 clones, approximately 87% seen once. The sample taken for sequencing was blood. All receptors come from a man aged 25-40 years in good health.

The V and J genes are TRBV6-5 and TRBJ2-3, with 7 bases matching TRBD2. Germline assignment: CDR1 MNHEY and CDR2 SVGAGI. This CDR3 has 14 residues. After removal of 6 bases from V and 5 bases from J, the junction contained 8 bases not matched to a gene. The CDR3 nucleotides read TGTGCCAGCAGCCTCAGCGGGGCCGAAGATACGCAGTATTTT. This sequence encodes CASSLSGAEDTQYF.

The chain carries TRBV2 and TRBJ2-1, with D maybe TRBD2 (5 bases). The V gene lost 5 bases and the J gene lost 2 bases, with 10 bases spanning the gap. Germline CDR1 and CDR2: SNHLY and FYNNEI. The CDR3 has 14 residues. This chain's CDR3 is CASSPGDTYNEQFF. The CDR3 nucleotides are TGTGCCAGCAGTCCCGGGGATACCTACAATGAGCAGTTCTTC. The variable domain in full, completed from reference TRBV2 and TRBJ2-1, reads EPEVTQTPSHQVTQMGQEVILRCVPISNHLYFYWYRQILGQKVEFLVSFYNNEISEKSEIFDDQFSVERPDGSNFTLKIRSTKLEDSAMYFCASSPGDTYNEQFFGPGTRLTVL.

The rearrangement joins TRBV9 to TRBJ2-1; a weak D match, TRBD2 (5 bases). Germline loops: CDR1 SGDLS, CDR2 YYNGEE. The CDR3 loop spans 14 amino acids. Trimming took off 0 bases at V and 10 bases at J, with 14 bases between the two ends. The CDR3 sequence is CASSVGNSADEQFF. The CDR3 bases are TGTGCCAGCAGCGTAGGAAATAGCGCCGACGAGCAGTTCTTC.

V gene TRBV7-3 combines with J gene TRBJ2-1, with 9 bases that match TRBD2. The CDR3 extends over 17 amino acids. The V segment lost 1 base and the J segment 2 bases; nucleotides outside the gene matches: 6. The germline V gene has CDR1 SGHTA and CDR2 FQGTGA. The CDR3 DNA is TGTGCCAGCAGCTTAATCGCGGGGGGGCCCCCCTACAATGAGCAGTTCTTC. Translation: CASSLIAGGPPYNEQFF. Using reference TRBV7-3 and TRBJ2-1 for the parts outside the CDR3, the full variable domain is GAGVSQTPSNKVTEKGKYVELRCDPISGHTALYWYRQSLGQGPEFLIYFQGTGAADDSGLPNDRFFAVRPEGSVSTLKIQRTERGDSAVYLCASSLIAGGPPYNEQFFGPGTRLTVL.

This clone has more than one count but fewer than ten. The J gene is TRBJ1-1, the V gene TRBV29-1, with D tentatively TRBD1 (6 bases). Deletions cut 3 bases from V and 7 bases from J, with 12 bases between. This CDR3 contains 12 residues. Germline lookup yields CDR1 SQVTM and CDR2 ANQGSEA. This CDR3 reads CSVEGGGSEAFF. CDR3 sequence (DNA): TGCAGCGTTGAGGGAGGGGGAAGTGAAGCTTTCTTT.

The chain uses TRBV9 and TRBJ2-2; TRBD2 might be the D (5 bases). Trimming removed 3 bases at V and 6 bases at J, with 12 bases between. The CDR3 loop spans 14 amino acids. CDR1 is SGDLS and CDR2 is YYNGEE in the germline V gene. CDR3 nucleotide sequence: TGTGCCAGCAGCGCCGGGGTGAGCCCCGGGGAGCTGTTTTTT. This translates into CASSAGVSPGELFF.

The chain is built from TRBV19 and TRBJ1-2, with 8 bases fitting TRBD1. The CDR3 has 15 residues. Per germline, CDR1 LNHDA and CDR2 SQIVND (reference sequence). V trimming: 0 bases; J trimming: 2 bases; junction bases outside the gene matches: 2. This CDR3 is CASSIDGDRNYGYTF. The DNA of the CDR3 is TGTGCCAGTAGTATAGATGGGGACAGGAACTATGGCTACACCTTC.

The rearrangement joins TRBV11-2 to TRBJ1-4; D unclear. The CDR3 length is 13 residues. CDR1 and CDR2 (germline): SGHAT, FQNNGV. Trimming took 3 bases from V and 0 from J, leaving 2 bases between them. The CDR3 nucleotides read TGTGCCAGCAGCTTTTCAACTAATGAAAAACTGTTTTTT. Protein sequence: CASSFSTNEKLFF.

The chain combines TRBV2 with TRBJ2-6, with 7 nucleotides matching TRBD1. V gave up 4 bases and J gave up 2 bases; unmatched junction bases: 2. CDR1 is SNHLY, CDR2 FYNNEI, per germline. This CDR3 has 15 amino acids. CDR3 sequence: CASSGDRAGANVLTF. In DNA form, the CDR3 reads TGTGCCAGCAGTGGCGACAGGGCTGGGGCCAACGTCCTGACTTTC.

The count of this clone is one. The rearrangement links TRBV6-5 to TRBJ2-2, with D perhaps TRBD1 (5 bases). The V end was cut by 7 bases, the J end by 1 base, with 10 bases between. Per the germline V gene, CDR1 is MNHEY and CDR2 is SVGAGI. The CDR3 has 14 residues. The CDR3 here is CASTETGNTGELFF. The CDR3 nucleotides are TGTGCCAGCACGGAAACAGGGAACACCGGGGAGCTGTTTTTT.

The chain has TRBV14 and TRBJ1-1; D gene ambiguous. CDR1 is SGHDN and CDR2 is FVKESK in the germline V gene. V lost 0 bases and J lost 8, with 10 bases in between. CDR3 size: 13 residues. CDR3 sequence: CASSQDRETEAFF. The CDR3 DNA reads as TGTGCCAGCAGCCAAGATAGGGAAACAGAAGCTTTCTTT.

The gene calls are TRBV7-9 and TRBJ2-1; D call uncertain. The CDR3 totals 15 residues. V was cut by 8 bases and J by 4 bases, with 18 bases left in between. Germline-derived CDR1 and CDR2 are SEHNR and FQNEAQ (reference sequence). CDR3 in DNA: TGTGCCAGCGGAAAGTCTCTTCTCGAATACAATGAGCAGTTCTTC. Translated: CASGKSLLEYNEQFF.

The rearrangement links TRBV6-5 to TRBJ1-3, with 7 bases matching TRBD1. This CDR3 is 15 amino acids long. Trimming took 7 bases from V and 3 from J; bases not matched to a gene: 9. Germline V CDR1 and CDR2: MNHEY, SVGAGI. As DNA, the CDR3 is TGTGCCAGCACCCCCACAGGGGTGGGTGGAAACACCATATATTTT. This encodes CASTPTGVGGNTIYF.

The CDR3 loop is CASRGGDRYNNEQFF. CDR3 nucleotide sequence: TGTGCCAGCAGGGGGGGGGACAGGTACAACAATGAGCAGTTCTTC. This chain connects TRBV2 to TRBJ2-1, with D perhaps matching TRBD1 (8 bases). V dropped 6 bases and J dropped 5 bases, with 17 bases sitting between them. The CDR3 length is 15 residues. Per germline, CDR1 SNHLY and CDR2 FYNNEI.

The chain is built from TRBV3-1 (or the pseudogene TRBV3-2) and TRBJ2-5, with a weak D call TRBD1 (6 bases). The CDR3 contains 13 residues. Trimming shortened V by 6 bases and J by 4 bases, and 12 bases separated the two germline ends. Germline loops: CDR1 LGHDT, CDR2 YNNKEL (reference sequence). The CDR3 sequence: CASSLTGRETQYF. For the CDR3, the DNA is TGTGCCAGCAGTCTTACAGGGAGAGAGACCCAGTACTTC.

The V and J genes are TRBV5-1 and TRBJ2-1; D is unresolved. Trimming stripped 0 bases from V and 10 bases from J, with 11 bases between. The CDR3 contains 13 residues. The germline V gene has CDR1 SGHRS and CDR2 YFSETQ. The CDR3 spells CASSLVFVGEQFF. CDR3 DNA sequence: TGCGCCAGCAGCTTGGTGTTCGTGGGGGAGCAGTTCTTC.

J is TRBJ1-3 and V is TRBV6-1; D remains ambiguous. V was cut by 2 bases and J by 0 bases, with 5 bases left in between. Looked up from germline, CDR1 is MNHNS and CDR2 is SASEGT. This CDR3 is 14 amino acids long. The DNA for the CDR3 is TGTGCCAGCAGTGAATTGGGCTCTGGAAACACCATATATTTT. This encodes CASSELGSGNTIYF.

The rearrangement joins TRBV21-1 to TRBJ2-3; the tabulated D call, TRBD1, remains unverified against the DNA. TRBV21-1 is described as a pseudogene. This CDR3 spans 15 amino acids. CDR3 in DNA: TGTGCCAGCAGCAAAACCACTGGGACAACTAATACGCAGTATTTT. Encoded protein: CASSKTTGTTNTQYF.

The chain employs TRBV24-1 and TRBJ1-3; maybe TRBD1 (5 bases). The CDR3 runs to 15 residues. Germline lookup yields CDR1 KGHDR and CDR2 SFDVKD. V was pared by 7 bases and J by 2 bases, with 14 bases between. Written as DNA, the CDR3 is TGTGCCACCAGCCCCGGGGGGGGAACTGGAAACACCATATATTTT. Protein sequence: CATSPGGGTGNTIYF.

This chain joins TRBV2 and TRBJ1-1, with unresolved D. Trimming pared 7 bases from V and 4 bases from J, leaving 13 bases between. This CDR3 is built from 13 residues. From germline, CDR1 is SNHLY and CDR2 FYNNEI. The CDR3 is CASKREMVTEAFF. CDR3 coding DNA: TGTGCCAGCAAAAGGGAGATGGTCACTGAAGCTTTCTTT.

V and J are TRBV7-3 and TRBJ1-2; D is unresolved. Germline assignment: CDR1 SGHTA and CDR2 FQGTGA. This CDR3 region has 14 residues. Trimming shortened V by 1 base and J by 2 bases, and 8 bases separated the two germline ends. The chain's CDR3 is CASSLNGWNYGYTF. In DNA, the CDR3 is TGTGCCAGCAGCTTAAACGGGTGGAACTATGGCTACACCTTC.

J is TRBJ1-1 and V is TRBV6-5; possible D gene TRBD1, 6 bases. CDR3 length equals 11 residues. Per germline, CDR1 MNHEY and CDR2 SVGAGI. Trimming left V 6 bases short and J 12 bases short, with 14 bases between. The CDR3 loop reads CASRGPGHPFF. In DNA form, the CDR3 reads TGTGCCAGCAGAGGACCGGGACACCCTTTCTTT.

V is TRBV29-1 and J is TRBJ2-5; D perhaps matches TRBD2 (6 bases). The CDR3 sequence is 14 residues long. The germline V gene encodes CDR1 SQVTM and CDR2 ANQGSEA. The V and J ends lost 3 bases and 5 bases respectively, with 16 bases between them. The CDR3 is CSVDSGGSWETQYF. In nucleotides, the CDR3 is TGCAGCGTTGATAGTGGGGGGAGCTGGGAGACCCAGTACTTC.

This clone was found once. The chain is built from TRBV19 and TRBJ1-1, with D possibly TRBD1 on 5 matching bases. The germline V gene has CDR1 LNHDA and CDR2 SQIVND (reference sequence). CDR3 length equals 12 residues. V was cut by 9 bases and J by 0 bases, with 8 bases left in between. The CDR3, as DNA: TGTGCCAGCAGGGATCTGAACACTGAAGCTTTCTTT. Its translation: CASRDLNTEAFF.

The V gene is TRBV19, the J gene TRBJ2-1; a possible D gene is TRBD2 (7 bases). Germline V CDR1 and CDR2: LNHDA, SQIVND (reference sequence). Trimming removed 9 bases from V and 7 bases from J, with 19 bases in between. CDR3 length: 14 residues. The CDR3 reads CASEPTGGRNEQFF. CDR3 nucleotide sequence: TGTGCCAGCGAACCCACGGGGGGCAGGAATGAGCAGTTCTTC.

V gene TRBV3-1 (or the pseudogene TRBV3-2) combines with J gene TRBJ1-1; D may be TRBD1 (5 bases). Germline lookup yields CDR1 LGHDT and CDR2 YNNKEL (reference sequence). The CDR3 has 16 residues. Trimming took off 2 bases at V and 0 bases at J, with 13 bases between the two ends. The CDR3 sequence: CASSQNRGDVNTEAFF. The CDR3 nucleotides read TGTGCCAGCAGCCAAAATCGGGGGGATGTGAACACTGAAGCTTTCTTT.

The gene calls are TRBV4-1 and TRBJ1-6, with 7 positions matching TRBD1. From germline, CDR1 is MGHRA and CDR2 YSYEKL. Trimming cost V 4 bases and J 4 bases; bases outside gene matches: 7. The CDR3 spans 16 residues. CDR3 loop: CASSPTWDSYNSPLHF. For the CDR3, the DNA is TGCGCCAGCAGCCCCACGTGGGACAGTTATAATTCACCCCTCCACTTT.

The chain uses TRBV19 and TRBJ1-2, with D uncertain. This CDR3 comprises 14 residues. From germline, CDR1 is LNHDA and CDR2 SQIVND (reference sequence). V lost 5 bases, J lost 4 bases, and 14 bases lay in between. The CDR3 protein is CASSGSGQGYGYTF. CDR3 DNA sequence: TGTGCCAGTAGTGGCTCAGGCCAAGGCTATGGCTACACCTTC.

The gene calls are TRBV11-3 and TRBJ1-1, with unresolved D. There are 17 residues in the CDR3. Germline V lookup: CDR1 SGHNT, CDR2 YENEEA. V lost 3 bases and J 7 bases, leaving 24 bases between the germline ends. The CDR3: CASSLEWGSEDRGEAFF. The DNA of the CDR3 is TGTGCCAGCAGCTTGGAATGGGGTTCCGAGGATCGGGGTGAAGCTTTCTTT.

The chain joins TRBV11-2 to TRBJ2-6; maybe TRBD2 (7 bases). In germline, CDR1 is SGHAT, CDR2 FQNNGV. The V end was cut by 4 bases, the J end by 10 bases, with 17 bases between. The CDR3 is made up of 15 amino acids. The CDR3 loop reads CASSWGGAQGNVLTF. As DNA, the CDR3 is TGTGCCAGCAGCTGGGGGGGGGCCCAGGGAAACGTCCTGACTTTC. Combining the CDR3 with reference TRBV11-2 and TRBJ2-6 gives the whole variable domain EAGVAQSPRYKIIEKRQSVAFWCNPISGHATLYWYQQILGQGPKLLIQFQNNGVVDDSQLPKDRFSAERLKGVDSTLKIQPAKLEDSAVYLCASSWGGAQGNVLTFGAGSRLTVL.